The source of this T cell receptor (beta chain) is a study of breast tumors, draining lymph nodes, adjacent tissues (dated by TCRdb to 2016 to 2017). For the study in its entirety: In breast cancer patients, the study compared the TCR beta repertoires of tumor, adjacent nontumor tissue and axillary lymph nodes. The study aimed to assess the relationships and possible T-cell exchange between tumor, surrounding tissue and draining lymph node repertoires in human breast cancer.

The lymph node samples were taken from the axillary draining lymph nodes of breast cancer patients. Summary of the overall study and its limitations: Tumor T-cell repertoires showed less diversity than lymph node repertoires and more diversity than nontumor tissue repertoires, and tumor T-cell repertoires showed preferential V and J gene usage. Rather than being directly demonstrated, the conclusion that tumor T cells originate in lymph nodes was presented as consistent with a hypothesis. In luminal-like breast cancer, tumor and nontumor tissue repertoires resembled each other significantly more than in basal-like breast cancer. The data were considered consistent with most tumor T cells being derived from the lymph node and subsequently expanding within tumor tissue.

This clonotype has ten or more counts. No antigen is known for it. No per-base quality is available; no much larger clone lies one base away. TCRdb shows the sequencer as Illumina HiSeq 2000. TCR beta chain libraries were generated by multiplex PCR amplification. The amplified TCR beta chain products were analyzed by high-throughput sequencing. TCRdb reprocessing: public reads trimmed at Q25 with fastp, clones called with MiXCR, in-frame beta chains kept. Each CDR3 protein gets just one entry, which takes the most common genes and DNA from the rows behind it. For this sample there are nearly 200,000 distinct CDR3 sequences; approximately 33% appear just once. The top ten clonotypes cover around 4.4% of the sample. Sequenced sample: axillary lymph node tissue. The TCR comes from a female donor with breast cancer. Some clones in this sample may be carry-over from other donors' samples.

The CDR3 region reads CASKQGVGETQYF. In nucleotide form, the sequence is TGTGCCAGCAAACAGGGGGTCGGAGAGACCCAGTACTTC. Here the chain combines TRBV2 and TRBJ2-5, with 8 bases matching TRBD1. The CDR3 holds 13 amino acids from the cysteine to the phenylalanine. The read is trimmed to its CDR3 DNA, 39 bases read in frame from base 1. Ends trimmed: V by 7 bases, J by 4 bases; bases unmatched to a gene: 5. As encoded in the germline V gene, CDR1 is SNHLY while CDR2 is FYNNEI. Supplemented by the reference TRBV2 and TRBJ2-5 proteins around the CDR3, the complete variable domain is EPEVTQTPSHQVTQMGQEVILRCVPISNHLYFYWYRQILGQKVEFLVSFYNNEISEKSEIFDDQFSVERPDGSNFTLKIRSTKLEDSAMYFCASKQGVGETQYFGPGTRLLVL.